Following are 13 T cell receptor beta chains from one sample sequenced in a study of shared clonotypes between healthy human individuals. This table comes from immunoSEQ multiplex PCR, and its TCRdb copy is limited to in-frame clones, with some not included. Of a few hundred thousand clones listed, around 97% were seen once; the top ten hold about 0.057%. Sequencing was performed on naive CD4+ T cells sorted from blood. The subset here: CD45RA+ positively selected. The receptors come from a woman in her 30s in good health.

The rearrangement joins TRBV19 to TRBJ2-3; 10 bases align to TRBD2. Germline loops: CDR1 LNHDA, CDR2 SQIVND (reference sequence). This CDR3 contains 16 residues. V lost 8 bases, J lost 0 bases, and 8 bases stayed unmatched. CDR3 in DNA: TGTGCCAGTCACCCGGGACTAGCGTCTAGCACAGATACGCAGTATTTT. It yields the protein CASHPGLASSTDTQYF.

This chain uses TRBV6-6 with TRBJ2-7; D gene ambiguous. The CDR3 contains 14 residues. Trimming shortened V by 1 base and J by 5 bases, and 12 bases separated the two germline ends. Germline V lookup: CDR1 MNHNY, CDR2 SVGAGI (reference sequence). The CDR3 DNA follows: TGTGCCAGCAGTTACTATAGTAGGGATCACGAGCAGTACTTC. Its translation: CASSYYSRDHEQYF.

The chain couples TRBV5-1 to TRBJ2-1; 10 nucleotides line up with TRBD1. Germline loops: CDR1 SGHRS, CDR2 YFSETQ. V trimming: 3 bases; J trimming: 6 bases; junction bases outside the gene matches: 3. This CDR3 is 14 amino acids long. CDR3 residues: CASSSRDRGNEQFF. In DNA, the CDR3 is TGCGCCAGCAGCTCCCGGGACAGGGGCAATGAGCAGTTCTTC.

The chain employs TRBV5-4 and TRBJ2-5; D is unclear. In germline, CDR1 is SGHNT, CDR2 YYREEE (reference sequence). V gave up 5 bases and J gave up 2 bases, with 13 bases separating them. The CDR3 has 14 amino acids. CDR3 sequence (DNA): TGTGCCAGCAGGTCCCGGTGGGGACAAGAGACCCAGTACTTC. Its translation: CASRSRWGQETQYF.

The V and J genes are TRBV27 and TRBJ2-2; D unclear. The CDR3 covers 15 residues. The germline V gene encodes CDR1 MNHEY and CDR2 SMNVEV (reference sequence). With 6 bases removed from V and 5 bases from J, the gap between germline ends came to 16 bases. The CDR3 protein is CASRYIDRRTGELFF. DNA for the CDR3: TGTGCCAGCAGATACATCGATCGTAGAACCGGGGAGCTGTTTTTT.

The chain is built from TRBV28 and TRBJ2-7, with 12 positions matching TRBD2. The CDR3 runs 15 residues. V shed 5 bases and J 4 bases; nucleotides not matched to a gene: 6. Germline values: CDR1 MDHEN, CDR2 SYDVKM. The CDR3 DNA sequence: TGTGCCAGCAGTATAAGACTAGCGGGAGTTTACGAGCAGTACTTC. Translated: CASSIRLAGVYEQYF.

The CDR3 loop is CASTFRPGVYEQYF. CDR3 in DNA: TGTGCCAGCACCTTCCGTCCAGGGGTCTACGAGCAGTACTTC. The chain combines TRBV28 with TRBJ2-7, with D tentatively TRBD1 (6 bases). Germline V CDR1 and CDR2: MDHEN, SYDVKM. The CDR3 extends over 14 amino acids. Trimming stripped 7 bases from V and 3 bases from J, with 16 bases between.

This clone was recorded only once. This chain joins TRBV28 and TRBJ2-2, with D perhaps TRBD1 (6 bases). V lost 6 bases and J lost 4, with 15 bases in between. The CDR3 is made up of 15 amino acids. CDR1 MDHEN and CDR2 SYDVKM come from the germline V gene. CDR3 protein: CASSGSGAGTGELFF. DNA of the CDR3: TGTGCCAGCAGCGGCTCAGGGGCCGGCACCGGGGAGCTGTTTTTT.

The chain joins TRBV19 to TRBJ2-2; D may be TRBD2 (5 bases). V was pared by 8 bases and J by 4 bases, with 17 bases between. The germline V gene has CDR1 LNHDA and CDR2 SQIVND (reference sequence). There are 15 residues in the CDR3. Written as DNA, the CDR3 is TGTGCCAGTGGCTCCGCCGCCGCGGGCACCGGGGAGCTGTTTTTT. This sequence encodes CASGSAAAGTGELFF.

This chain links TRBV14 with TRBJ1-2; 7 bases agree with TRBD1. Looked up from germline, CDR1 is SGHDN and CDR2 is FVKESK. Losses at the gene ends were 4 bases for V and 8 bases for J; bases not matched to a gene: 16. The CDR3 loop spans 16 amino acids. In DNA, the CDR3 is TGTGCCAGCAGCCCCCAGGGACAGCCCTCTTTCAGCGGCTACACCTTC. Translation: CASSPQGQPSFSGYTF.

The chain carries TRBV20-1 and TRBJ1-1; the D is unclear. The ends were cut back, 3 bases at V and 5 bases at J, with 7 bases in the middle. The CDR3 length is 11 residues. CDR1 is DFQATT and CDR2 is SNEGSKA in the germline V gene (reference sequence). The CDR3 nucleotides read TGCAGTGCTAGTGGGCGGACTGAAGCTTTCTTT. Translation gives CSASGRTEAFF.

The CDR3 sequence is CASADGTGVLDTQYF. Written as DNA, the CDR3 is TGCGCCAGCGCGGACGGGACAGGGGTTCTAGATACGCAGTATTTT. V and J are TRBV10-2 and TRBJ2-3; 10 positions agree with TRBD1. V lost 8 bases to trimming and J lost 5 bases; unmatched junction nucleotides: 10. The germline gives CDR1 WSHSY, CDR2 SAAADI. The CDR3 is 15 residues long.

The V and J genes are TRBV18 and TRBJ1-1; D is unresolved. The CDR3 covers 14 residues. Trimming removed 3 bases at V and 1 base at J, with 9 bases between. Germline values: CDR1 KGHSH, CDR2 LQKENI. CDR3 DNA: TGTGCCAGCTCACCTGCGGACGGGAACACTGAAGCTTTCTTT. Translating it yields CASSPADGNTEAFF.